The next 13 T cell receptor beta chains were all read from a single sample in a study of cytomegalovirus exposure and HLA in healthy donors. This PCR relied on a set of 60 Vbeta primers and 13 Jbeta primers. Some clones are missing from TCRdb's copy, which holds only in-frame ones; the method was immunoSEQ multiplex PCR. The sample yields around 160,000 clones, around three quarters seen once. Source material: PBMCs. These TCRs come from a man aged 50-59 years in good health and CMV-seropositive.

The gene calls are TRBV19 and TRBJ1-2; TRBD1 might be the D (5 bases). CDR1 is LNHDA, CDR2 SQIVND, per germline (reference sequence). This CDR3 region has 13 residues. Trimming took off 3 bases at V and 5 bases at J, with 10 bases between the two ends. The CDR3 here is CASSMDTEYGYTF. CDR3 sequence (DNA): TGTGCCAGTAGTATGGACACCGAATATGGCTACACCTTC.

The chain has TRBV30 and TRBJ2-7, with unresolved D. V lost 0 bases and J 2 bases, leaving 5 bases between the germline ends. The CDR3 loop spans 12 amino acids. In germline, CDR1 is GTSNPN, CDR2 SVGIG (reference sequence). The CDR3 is CAWSVGPYEQYF. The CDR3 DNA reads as TGTGCCTGGAGTGTTGGGCCCTACGAGCAGTACTTC.

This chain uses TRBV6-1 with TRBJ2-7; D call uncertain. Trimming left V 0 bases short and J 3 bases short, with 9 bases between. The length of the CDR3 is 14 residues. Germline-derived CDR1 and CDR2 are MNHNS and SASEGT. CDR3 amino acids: CASSEAPRIYEQYF. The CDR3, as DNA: TGTGCCAGCAGTGAAGCGCCCAGGATCTACGAGCAGTACTTC.

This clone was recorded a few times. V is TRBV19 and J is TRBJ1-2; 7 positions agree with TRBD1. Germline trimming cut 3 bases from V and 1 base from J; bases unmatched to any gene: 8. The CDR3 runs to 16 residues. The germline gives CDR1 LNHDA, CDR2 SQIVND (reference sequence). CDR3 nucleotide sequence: TGTGCCAGTAGTATCGGACAGGAGTGGGTTAACTATGGCTACACCTTC. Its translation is CASSIGQEWVNYGYTF.

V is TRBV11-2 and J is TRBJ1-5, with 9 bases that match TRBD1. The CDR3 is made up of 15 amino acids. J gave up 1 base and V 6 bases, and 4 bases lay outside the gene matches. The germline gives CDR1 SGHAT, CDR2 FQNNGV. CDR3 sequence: CASRRGTGSNQPQHF. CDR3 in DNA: TGTGCCAGCAGGCGGGGGACAGGGAGCAATCAGCCCCAGCATTTT.

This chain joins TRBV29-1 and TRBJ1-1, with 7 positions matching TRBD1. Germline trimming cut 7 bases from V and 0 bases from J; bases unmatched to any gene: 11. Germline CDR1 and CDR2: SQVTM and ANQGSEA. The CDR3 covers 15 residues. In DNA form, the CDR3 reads TGCAGCGCTCGGACAGGAGGTTCGATGAACACTGAAGCTTTCTTT. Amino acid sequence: CSARTGGSMNTEAFF.

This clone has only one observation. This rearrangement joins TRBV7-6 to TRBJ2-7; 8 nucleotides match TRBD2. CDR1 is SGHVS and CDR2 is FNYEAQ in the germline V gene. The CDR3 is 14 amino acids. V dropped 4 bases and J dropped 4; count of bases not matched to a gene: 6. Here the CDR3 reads CASSSIAGTYEQYF. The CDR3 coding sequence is TGTGCCAGCAGCTCAATAGCGGGGACTTACGAGCAGTACTTC.

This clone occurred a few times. CDR3 sequence (DNA): TGTGCCAGCAGCCGGACTAGCTCCGACTACAATGAGCAGTTCTTC. It specifies CASSRTSSDYNEQFF. The rearrangement links TRBV11-3 to TRBJ2-1; 8 bases map to TRBD2. CDR1 is SGHNT, CDR2 YENEEA, per germline. The CDR3 is 15 residues long. Trimming removed 5 bases from V and 3 bases from J; junction bases left unmatched: 6.

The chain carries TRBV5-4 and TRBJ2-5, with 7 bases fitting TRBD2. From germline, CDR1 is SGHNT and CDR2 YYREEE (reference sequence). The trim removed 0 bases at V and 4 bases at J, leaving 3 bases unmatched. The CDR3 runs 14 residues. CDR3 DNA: TGTGCCAGCAGCTTGGCCGGGGGGATAGAGACCCAGTACTTC. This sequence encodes CASSLAGGIETQYF. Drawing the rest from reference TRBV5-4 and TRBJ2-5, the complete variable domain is ETGVTQSPTHLIKTRGQQVTLRCSSQSGHNTVSWYQQALGQGPQFIFQYYREEENGRGNFPPRFSGLQFPNYSSELNVNALELDDSALYLCASSLAGGIETQYFGPGTRLLVL.

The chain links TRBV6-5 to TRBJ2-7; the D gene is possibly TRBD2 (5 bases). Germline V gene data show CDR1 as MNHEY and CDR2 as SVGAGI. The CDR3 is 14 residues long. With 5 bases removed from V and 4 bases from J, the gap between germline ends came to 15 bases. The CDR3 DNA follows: TGTGCCAGCAGTATAGCGTCCCAACGGTACGAGCAGTACTTC. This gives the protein CASSIASQRYEQYF.

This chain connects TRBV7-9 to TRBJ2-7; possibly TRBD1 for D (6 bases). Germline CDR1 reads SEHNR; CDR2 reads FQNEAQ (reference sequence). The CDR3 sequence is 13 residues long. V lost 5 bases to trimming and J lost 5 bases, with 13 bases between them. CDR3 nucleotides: TGTGCCAGCAGCCTGAGGGACACGCACGAGCAGTACTTC. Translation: CASSLRDTHEQYF. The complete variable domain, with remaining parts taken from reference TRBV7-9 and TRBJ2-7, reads DTGVSQNPRHKITKRGQNVTFRCDPISEHNRLYWYRQTLGQGPEFLTYFQNEAQLEKSRLLSDRFSAERPKGSFSTLEIQRTEQGDSAMYLCASSLRDTHEQYFGPGTRLTVT.

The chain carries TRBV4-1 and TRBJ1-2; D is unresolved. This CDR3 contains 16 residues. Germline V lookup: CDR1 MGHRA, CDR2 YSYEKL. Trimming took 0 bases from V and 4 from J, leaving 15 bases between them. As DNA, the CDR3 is TGCGCCAGCAGCCAAGATAGAGGCAGGACTACCTATGGCTACACCTTC. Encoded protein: CASSQDRGRTTYGYTF.

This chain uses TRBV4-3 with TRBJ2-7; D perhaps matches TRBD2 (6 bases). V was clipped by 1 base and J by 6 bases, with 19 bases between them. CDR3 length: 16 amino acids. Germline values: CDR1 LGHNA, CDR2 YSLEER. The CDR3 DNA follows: TGCGCCAGCAGCCAAGCGGGCGTTTCGCGGGGAAGCGAGCAGTACTTC. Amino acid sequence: CASSQAGVSRGSEQYF.